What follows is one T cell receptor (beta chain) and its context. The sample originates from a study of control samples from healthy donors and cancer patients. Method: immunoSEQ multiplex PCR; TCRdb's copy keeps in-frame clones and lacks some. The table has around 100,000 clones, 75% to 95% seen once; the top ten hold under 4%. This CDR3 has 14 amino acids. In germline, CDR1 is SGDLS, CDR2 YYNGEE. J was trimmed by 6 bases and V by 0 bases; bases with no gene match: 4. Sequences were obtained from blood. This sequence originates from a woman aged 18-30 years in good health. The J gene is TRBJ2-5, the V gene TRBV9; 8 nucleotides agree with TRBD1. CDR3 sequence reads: CASSVDQGAKTQYF. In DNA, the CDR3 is TGTGCCAGCAGCGTAGACCAGGGGGCGAAGACCCAGTACTTC.